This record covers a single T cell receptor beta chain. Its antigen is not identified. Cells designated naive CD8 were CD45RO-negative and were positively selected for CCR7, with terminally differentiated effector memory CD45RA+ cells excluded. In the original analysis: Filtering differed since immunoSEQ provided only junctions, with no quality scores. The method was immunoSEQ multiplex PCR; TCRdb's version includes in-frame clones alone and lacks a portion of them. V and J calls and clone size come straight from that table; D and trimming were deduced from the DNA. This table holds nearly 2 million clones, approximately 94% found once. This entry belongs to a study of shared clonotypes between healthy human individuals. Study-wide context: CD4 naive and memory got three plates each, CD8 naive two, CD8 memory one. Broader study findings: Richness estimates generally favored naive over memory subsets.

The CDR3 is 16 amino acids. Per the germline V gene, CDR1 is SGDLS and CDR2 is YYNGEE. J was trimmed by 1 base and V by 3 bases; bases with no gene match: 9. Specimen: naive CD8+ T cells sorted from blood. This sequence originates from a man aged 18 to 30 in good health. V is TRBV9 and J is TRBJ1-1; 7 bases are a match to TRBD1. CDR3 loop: CASSADRVGSNTEAFF. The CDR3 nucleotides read TGTGCCAGCAGCGCCGACAGGGTCGGATCGAACACTGAAGCTTTCTTT.